The source of this T cell receptor beta chain is a study of beta chain features in type 1 diabetes. Germline trimming cut 4 bases from V and 0 bases from J; bases unmatched to any gene: 4. The germline V gene encodes CDR1 SGHTA and CDR2 FQGNSA. CDR3 length: 16 residues. Details on this clone: The antigen remains unidentified.

Investigators reverse transcribed all isolated RNA, so they sequenced expressed TCRB transcripts. TCRdb's copy holds only in-frame clones and misses some; the assay was immunoSEQ multiplex PCR. The data show about 150,000 clones, about 8% seen once. General study points: Moderate yet significant TCRB CDR3 shortening was seen in Type 1 diabetes patients in all four CD4+ subsets.

This receptor was taken from a woman in her thirties or forties with type 1 diabetes. The chain employs TRBV7-2 and TRBJ1-4; 8 positions match TRBD1. The sequenced material came from central memory CD4+ T cells from blood. The CDR3 reads CASSSGTGATNEKLFF. The CDR3 region has the DNA TGTGCCAGCAGCTCAGGGACAGGAGCAACTAATGAAAAACTGTTTTTT.